Presented here are 17 T cell receptor beta chains from one specimen sequenced in a study of immune heterogeneity within non-small cell lung tumors. TCRs were amplified from 450 to 700 ng gDNA of bulk tumor per sample. While surgery was under way, several biopsies spaced far apart were taken per primary tumor. These patients got curative surgery after being newly diagnosed with untreated non-small cell lung cancer. CDR3 of TCR beta was amplified by multiplex PCR that used 32 V and 13 J primers. TCRdb fed the multiplex PCR reads into MiXCR, producing one record per CDR3 protein. The sample has over 8,500 distinct CDR3 sequences; around 30% are singletons. Sequencing used lung tumor tissue. The receptors derive from a man aged 45 to 65 with non-small cell lung cancer.

This clonotype was counted once. A much larger clone differs from this one at a single base, so this may be a read error. V gene TRBV3-1 combines with J gene TRBJ2-7; TRBD1 agrees at 10 bases. Germline CDR1 and CDR2: LGHDT and YNNKEL (reference sequence). There are 15 residues in the CDR3. Germline trimming cut 6 bases from V and 2 bases from J; bases unmatched to any gene: 7. CDR3 nucleotides: TGTGCCAGCAGTCTCCCGGGACAGGGGACCTACGAGCAGTACTTC. It encodes CASSLPGQGTYEQYF.

This clonotype was seen a few times. V usage is TRBV5-1 and J usage is TRBJ2-5; D may be TRBD1 or TRBD2 (5 bases each). Trimming took 0 bases from V and 4 from J, leaving 19 bases between them. The CDR3 totals 17 residues. CDR1 is SGHRS and CDR2 is YFSETQ in the germline V gene. DNA of the CDR3: TGCGCCAGCAGCTTGGCCTTGGGCAGGGAGTTTGGAGAGACCCAGTACTTC. It is translated as CASSLALGREFGETQYF.

This clonotype was seen ten or more times. The V gene is TRBV6-4, the J gene TRBJ1-5; the match to TRBD1 covers 7 bases. Per the germline V gene, CDR1 is MRHNA and CDR2 is SNTAGT. This CDR3 spans 17 amino acids. V lost 2 bases to trimming and J lost 0 bases; unmatched junction nucleotides: 7. In DNA, the CDR3 is TGTGCCAGCAGTGACGGACAGGCAGAATATAGCAATCAGCCCCAGCATTTT. This gives the protein CASSDGQAEYSNQPQHF.

This clonotype occurred a few times. The DNA for the CDR3 is TGCAGCGTTGTCTTCCAGCACAGGAGCATTGAAGCTTTCTTT. Amino acids: CSVVFQHRSIEAFF. The chain employs TRBV29-1 and TRBJ1-1; the D gene is possibly TRBD1 (5 bases). The CDR3 extends over 14 amino acids. Trimming took off 4 bases at V and 7 bases at J, with 19 bases between the two ends. Germline CDR1 is SQVTM and CDR2 is ANQGSEA.

Comments on this clonotype: Since a much larger clone is just one base distant, this may be a read error. V gene TRBV19 combines with J gene TRBJ1-2; no reliable D call. Germline CDR1 and CDR2: LNHDA and SQIVND (reference sequence). Trimming removed 2 bases from V and 1 base from J, with 11 bases in between. The CDR3 runs to 15 residues. The CDR3 DNA follows: TGTGCCAGTAGTATAAGGTTGAAGGGTAACTATGGCTACACCTTC. Translation gives CASSIRLKGNYGYTF.

Judged by abundance, this clonotype is medium-sized (0.01 to 0.1%). The chain combines TRBV28 with TRBJ1-5; D not certain. Germline loops: CDR1 MDHEN, CDR2 SYDVKM. Trimming left V 2 bases short and J 4 bases short, with 6 bases between. The CDR3 loop spans 13 amino acids. The CDR3 nucleotides are TGTGCCAGCAGTTTAACACCTAATCAGCCCCAGCATTTT. This codes for CASSLTPNQPQHF.

Details on this clonotype: A clone one base away is much larger, so this may be a read error. The chain has TRBV6-9 and TRBJ1-5, with 8 bases identical to TRBD1. CDR1 and CDR2 (germline): MNHGY, SVAAGI. There are 17 residues in the CDR3. The CDR3 bases are TGTGCCAGCAAGTTTACGACAGGGGTTTATAGCAATCAGGCCCAGCATTTT. Its translation: CASKFTTGVYSNQAQHF.

This chain uses TRBV30 with TRBJ1-1; D ambiguous. Trimming left V 4 bases short and J 6 bases short, with 18 bases between. Germline V gene lookup returns CDR1 GTSNPN and CDR2 SVGIG (reference sequence). CDR3 length: 14 residues. CDR3 sequence: CAWTAGREGSEAFF. The CDR3 coding sequence is TGTGCCTGGACCGCCGGTCGGGAGGGTTCTGAAGCTTTCTTT.

A remark on this clonotype: Mismatch with germline at one junction end may stem from a read error. The chain is built from TRBV5-1 and TRBJ1-4; TRBD1 matches 9 bases. The CDR3 loop spans 15 amino acids. Germline CDR1 and CDR2: SGHRS and YFSETQ. CDR3: CASSRQGDTNEKLVF. CDR3 DNA: TGCGCCAGCAGCCGACAGGGGGATACTAATGAAAAACTGGTTTTT.

A remark on this clonotype: A much larger clone lies one base from this, so it may be a read error. The gene calls are TRBV20-1 and TRBJ1-2; D gene unclear. The CDR3 runs to 12 residues. The germline V gene has CDR1 DFQATT and CDR2 SNEGSKA (reference sequence). Between the trimmed V and J ends, which lost 4 bases and 3 bases, there was a span of 9 bases. CDR3 nucleotides: TGCAGTGCTATAAGGAAAGACTATGGCTACACCTTC. It specifies CSAIRKDYGYTF.

Turning to this clonotype: A much larger clone lies one base from this, so it may be a read error. J is TRBJ1-2 and V is TRBV10-2, with unresolved D. The V gene lost 7 bases and the J gene lost 2 bases, with 14 bases spanning the gap. CDR1 WSHSY and CDR2 SAAADI come from the germline V gene. The CDR3 covers 14 residues. CDR3 loop: CASIGYSENYGYTF. DNA of the CDR3: TGCGCCAGCATTGGGTATAGTGAAAACTATGGCTACACCTTC.

Judged by abundance, this clonotype is medium-sized. The rearrangement joins TRBV27 to TRBJ1-2; the D gene is possibly TRBD1 (6 bases). The CDR3 extends over 15 amino acids. Per the germline V gene, CDR1 is MNHEY and CDR2 is SMNVEV (reference sequence). V shed 5 bases and J shed 1 base, with 14 bases lying between them. The CDR3 protein is CASSQGSSGNYGYTF. In nucleotides, the CDR3 is TGTGCCAGCAGTCAGGGGTCCTCGGGTAACTATGGCTACACCTTC.

The chain is built from TRBV5-1 and TRBJ2-3; D may be TRBD1 (5 bases). The germline V gene encodes CDR1 SGHRS and CDR2 YFSETQ. The length of the CDR3 is 14 residues. V lost 0 bases, J lost 3 bases, and 8 bases lay in between. CDR3 nucleotides: TGCGCCAGCAGCTTGGCCAGGACAACAGATACGCAGTATTTT. It encodes CASSLARTTDTQYF.

About this clonotype itself: Just one base apart from a much larger clone, this may be a read error. This chain joins TRBV6-4 and TRBJ2-2; 8 positions match TRBD2. Germline CDR1 reads MRHNA; CDR2 reads SNTAGT. This CDR3 is 13 amino acids long. CDR3 bases: TGTGCCACCAGTGGGACTAGCACCGGGGAGCTGTTTTTT. This sequence encodes CATSGTSTGELFF.

The genes are TRBV2 and TRBJ2-1, with TRBD2 matching 7 bases. The CDR3 runs 19 residues. Germline CDR1 and CDR2: SNHLY and FYNNEI. Losses at the gene ends were 6 bases for V and 1 base for J; bases not matched to a gene: 18. CDR3 bases: TGTGCCAGCAGGAACCCGTTAGCCATCGGCGGGAGTTCCTACAATGAGCAGTTCTTC. Its translation: CASRNPLAIGGSSYNEQFF.

Notes on this clonotype: A much larger clone lies one base from this, so it may be a read error. The chain has TRBV18 and TRBJ2-7; the match to TRBD2 covers 7 bases. The CDR3 consists of 17 residues. V lost 1 base and J lost 1; bases outside the gene matches: 10. Germline CDR1 is KGHSH and CDR2 is LQKENI. The DNA for the CDR3 is TGTGCCAGCTCACCACTAAATAGCTGGGGGGGTTCCTACGAGCAGTACTTC. Protein sequence: CASSPLNSWGGSYEQYF.

This clonotype showed up many times. The chain has TRBV4-1 and TRBJ1-2; TRBD1 matches at 8 bases. In germline, CDR1 is MGHRA, CDR2 YSYEKL. V lost 1 base, J lost 7 bases, and 11 bases stayed unmatched. The CDR3 extends over 16 amino acids. CDR3 residues: CASSQVRQGASSGYTF. The CDR3 region has the DNA TGCGCCAGCAGCCAAGTCCGCCAGGGGGCGTCGTCTGGCTACACCTTC.